This T cell receptor (beta chain) is from a study of blood T cell repertoires in COVID-19. CDR1 and CDR2 (germline): MDHEN, SYDVKM. The CDR3 covers 15 residues. V lost 7 bases and J 7 bases, leaving 17 bases between the germline ends. Two negative PCRs, clearance, or symptom resolution were required of recovered Cohort 3 donors. Here immunoSEQ multiplex PCR was the method, and the copy in TCRdb shows in-frame clones only, minus some. The sample shows fewer than 400,000 clones, roughly 89% of them seen only once. Sample: PBMCs or T cells enriched from blood (not recorded which). This clonotype originated in a woman in her twenties or thirties who had recovered from COVID-19. This rearrangement joins TRBV28 to TRBJ1-6; possible D gene TRBD1, 6 bases. DNA for the CDR3: TGTGCCAGCAACAGGGACCTTTCTAAGAATTCACCCCTCCACTTT. Translation gives CASNRDLSKNSPLHF.